The 15 T cell receptor beta chains in this list originate from one sample, sequenced in a study of early stage breast cancer tumors. Assay used: immunoSEQ multiplex PCR; TCRdb lists only in-frame clones, some missing. This sample has about 72,000 clones, with roughly 80% found just once. Sample: blood. The receptor source for this set is a person aged 55 to 75 with breast cancer.

The chain links TRBV5-1 to TRBJ2-5; D gene ambiguous. Germline CDR1 reads SGHRS; CDR2 reads YFSETQ. The V end lost 0 bases, the J end lost 0 bases, and 12 bases lay between the germline ends. The CDR3 has 16 amino acids. CDR3 nucleotides: TGCGCCAGCAGCTTGGGGGTCCTACGCAACCAAGAGACCCAGTACTTC. Encoded protein: CASSLGVLRNQETQYF.

V is TRBV28 and J is TRBJ2-5; D possibly matches TRBD1 or TRBD2 (6 bases each). The CDR3 has 14 amino acids. Germline CDR1 MDHEN, CDR2 SYDVKM. With 5 bases removed from V and 5 bases from J, the gap between germline ends came to 15 bases. The CDR3 sequence is CASSTFGGAETQYF. The DNA of the CDR3 is TGTGCCAGCAGTACCTTCGGGGGCGCGGAGACCCAGTACTTC.

This rearrangement joins TRBV4-3 to TRBJ2-2; D is undetermined. In germline, CDR1 is LGHNA, CDR2 YSLEER. This CDR3 is 16 amino acids long. V shed 0 bases and J shed 0 bases, with 8 bases lying between them. CDR3 coding DNA: TGCGCCAGCAGCCAAGATAGCCTAGCGAACACCGGGGAGCTGTTTTTT. The encoded protein is CASSQDSLANTGELFF.

The chain couples TRBV7-3 to TRBJ1-1; 7 bases map to TRBD1. Losses at the gene ends were 3 bases for V and 2 bases for J; bases not matched to a gene: 6. CDR3 length: 15 residues. Germline V gene sequence: CDR1 SGHTA, CDR2 FQGTGA. CDR3 in DNA: TGTGCCAGCAGCTTTACAGGGGCCGTTAACACTGAAGCTTTCTTT. It yields the protein CASSFTGAVNTEAFF.

The chain joins TRBV19 to TRBJ1-5, with D unclear. The length of the CDR3 is 16 residues. Trimming took 7 bases from V and 4 from J, leaving 20 bases between them. Germline V gene data show CDR1 as LNHDA and CDR2 as SQIVND (reference sequence). CDR3 region: CASIQRDWSGNQPQHF. The CDR3 DNA reads TGTGCCAGTATTCAAAGGGATTGGAGTGGGAATCAGCCCCAGCATTTT.

The chain joins TRBV5-1 to TRBJ2-7, with TRBD2 as a possible D gene (7 bases). Looked up from germline, CDR1 is SGHRS and CDR2 is YFSETQ. Trimming stripped 0 bases from V and 4 bases from J, with 14 bases between. The CDR3 length is 15 residues. The DNA for the CDR3 is TGCGCCAGCAGCTTGGCCCCGGCGGGGGCTTACGAGCAGTACTTC. Encoded protein: CASSLAPAGAYEQYF. The whole variable domain, remainder taken from reference TRBV5-1 and TRBJ2-7, is KAGVTQTPRYLIKTRGQQVTLSCSPISGHRSVSWYQQTPGQGLQFLFEYFSETQRNKGNFPGRFSGRQFSNSRSEMNVSTLELGDSALYLCASSLAPAGAYEQYFGPGTRLTVT.

The V gene is TRBV21-1, the J gene TRBJ2-7; the D call TRBD1 from the table was never checked on the DNA. TRBV21-1 is a pseudogene segment. This CDR3 is 16 amino acids long. The CDR3 nucleotides are TGTGCCAGCAGCCCTGAACAGGGGACTTTAACCTACGAGCAGTACTTC. This codes for CASSPEQGTLTYEQYF.

V usage is TRBV7-8 and J usage is TRBJ2-7, with a weak D call TRBD1 (6 bases). The germline V gene has CDR1 SGHVS and CDR2 FQNEAQ. The CDR3 is 15 amino acids. Trimming removed 0 bases from V and 6 bases from J, with 15 bases in between. The CDR3 DNA is TGTGCCAGCAGCTTAGCCCGAACAGGGACATCCGAGCAGTACTTC. Its translation is CASSLARTGTSEQYF.

The chain joins TRBV28 to TRBJ1-5, with D possibly matching TRBD1 (5 bases). V dropped 6 bases and J dropped 4 bases, with 7 bases sitting between them. This CDR3 comprises 12 residues. The germline CDR1 and CDR2 sequences are MDHEN and SYDVKM. The DNA of the CDR3 is TGTGCCAGCAGCCAGGGAAATCAGCCCCAGCATTTT. The encoded protein is CASSQGNQPQHF.

The chain employs TRBV5-1 and TRBJ2-6, with D uncertain. Trimming removed 0 bases at V and 0 bases at J, with 7 bases between. In germline, CDR1 is SGHRS, CDR2 YFSETQ. This CDR3 comprises 16 residues. CDR3 sequence (DNA): TGCGCCAGCAGCTTGGGGCCGACCTCTGGGGCCAACGTCCTGACTTTC. This translates into CASSLGPTSGANVLTF.

The chain recombines TRBV30 with TRBJ2-7; the D gene is possibly TRBD2 (6 bases). Germline CDR1 GTSNPN, CDR2 SVGIG (reference sequence). The CDR3 length is 15 residues. Deletions cut 4 bases from V and 3 bases from J, with 19 bases between. CDR3 coding DNA: TGTGCCTGGACCCAATCCCTCCCCGGGAGCTACGAGCAGTACTTC. It codes for CAWTQSLPGSYEQYF.

The V and J genes are TRBV7-3 and TRBJ2-3, with 13 bases aligning to TRBD2. Germline CDR1 reads SGHTA; CDR2 reads FQGTGA. The CDR3 is made up of 14 amino acids. The V and J ends lost 3 bases and 9 bases, in that order; junction bases with no gene match: 3. The CDR3 loop reads CASSLLLAGGTQYF. The CDR3 DNA reads as TGTGCCAGCAGCTTGTTACTAGCGGGAGGGACGCAGTATTTT.

J is TRBJ2-6 and V is TRBV4-1; D remains ambiguous. V was clipped by 1 base and J by 1 base, with 5 bases between them. This CDR3 is built from 15 residues. Per germline, CDR1 MGHRA and CDR2 YSYEKL. Written as DNA, the CDR3 is TGCGCCAGCAGCCAAGCCCAGTCTGGGGCCAACGTCCTGACTTTC. Its translation: CASSQAQSGANVLTF.

The chain links TRBV6-6 to TRBJ2-1; D is undetermined. CDR1 MNHNY and CDR2 SVGAGI come from the germline V gene (reference sequence). The CDR3 consists of 13 residues. Trimming shortened V by 3 bases and J by 6 bases, and 9 bases separated the two germline ends. This CDR3 is CASSYQPINEQFF. The CDR3, as DNA: TGTGCCAGCAGTTATCAACCGATCAATGAGCAGTTCTTC.

The chain carries TRBV10-1 and TRBJ2-7, with TRBD1 matching 7 bases. V was clipped by 3 bases and J by 4 bases; unmatched bases: 15. Germline V CDR1 and CDR2: WNHNN, SYGVQD (reference sequence). The CDR3 sequence is 17 residues long. DNA of the CDR3: TGCGCCAGCAGTGATCGGACAGGTCAAAAATCAACGTACGAGCAGTACTTC. This translates into CASSDRTGQKSTYEQYF.